This TCR beta chain originates from a study of OX40 agonist ivuxolimab in advanced cancers. Study context: Hepatocellular carcinoma, melanoma, renal cell or head and neck cancer occurred in dose-escalation patients. General study results and limits: Still undetermined is the antigen specificity of the expanded peripheral T cells.

Libraries were prepared by immunoSEQ multiplex PCR; TCRdb keeps only in-frame clonotypes and omits some of them. The sample has 20,000 or so clones, about four fifths seen once. On this clone: Its antigen is unknown.

The CDR3 loop spans 18 amino acids. The germline gives CDR1 SGHTA, CDR2 FQGNSA. V was pared by 4 bases and J by 2 bases, with 9 bases of the junction left unmatched. The rearrangement joins TRBV7-2 to TRBJ2-4, with 12 bases aligning to TRBD1. The TCR sequence derives from an adult with an advanced solid tumor such as melanoma, head and neck, liver or kidney cancer. The source material was CD4+ or CD8+ T cells sorted from blood, sampled in a trial of the OX40 agonist ivuxolimab. The CDR3 DNA is TGTGCCAGCAGCTACGGGACAGGGGGCGCGGTGTCCAAAAACATTCAGTACTTC. Translation gives CASSYGTGGAVSKNIQYF.